This TCR beta chain was sequenced for a study of CD8+ T cells in alopecia areata. Study at large: Tofacitinib continued for 6 to 18 months and was then withheld for 6 months. The study's findings and limits: Relative to mice, TCR sharing across patients was less clear, a difference possibly HLA-related. Clonality was higher in lesional than normal scalp, especially in alopecia totalis/universalis.

CDR3 size: 11 residues. The germline gives CDR1 SQVTM, CDR2 ANQGSEA. V shed 3 bases and J shed 4 bases, with 4 bases lying between them. This sample's treatment: oral pan-JAK inhibitor, 5-10 mg twice daily. The study team obtained lesional scalp punch biopsies and peripheral blood from alopecia areata patients. RNA extraction was followed by reverse transcription into cDNA, which acted as the sequencing template. Profiling relied on immunoSEQ multiplex PCR, and the TCRdb table lists in-frame clones only, not all of them. Of roughly 200,000 clones in the sample, approximately 45% were seen once. This clone was counted only a few times. The antigen is unknown.

The gene calls are TRBV29-1 and TRBJ1-3, with D hard to call. The receptor was derived from a human donor with alopecia areata. This material consisted of CD4+ T cells sorted from blood, taken around week 36, from a patient treated with tofacitinib. The CDR3 DNA sequence: TGCAGCGTTGATGGGGGAAACACCATATATTTT. Protein: CSVDGGNTIYF.